These 8 T cell receptor beta chains were sequenced from one sample in a study of blood T cell repertoires in COVID-19. Data came from immunoSEQ multiplex PCR; TCRdb stores just in-frame clones and leaves some out. This table holds about 320,000 clones, about nine tenths found once. Sequenced material: PBMCs or T cells enriched from blood (not recorded which). These receptors all stem from a woman under 30 who had recovered from COVID-19.

The chain joins TRBV27 to TRBJ2-1; 10 positions match TRBD2. Trimming cost V 3 bases and J 4 bases; bases outside gene matches: 3. The CDR3 length is 15 residues. The germline V gene has CDR1 MNHEY and CDR2 SMNVEV (reference sequence). CDR3 protein: CASSLGGLAYNEQFF. For the CDR3, the DNA is TGTGCCAGCAGTTTGGGGGGACTAGCGTACAATGAGCAGTTCTTC.

In its sample, this clone was seen a few times. This chain uses TRBV10-3 with TRBJ2-6, with 8 bases that match TRBD2. V lost 7 bases and J lost 0; bases outside the gene matches: 5. CDR1 is ENHRY, CDR2 SYGVKD, per germline. The CDR3 covers 16 residues. The CDR3 region has the DNA TGTGCCATCACTAGCGGGTCAGGCTCTGGGGCCAACGTCCTGACTTTC. This codes for CAITSGSGSGANVLTF.

The rearrangement uses TRBV7-9 and TRBJ1-1, with a tentative D call TRBD1 (6 bases). The germline V and J ends were trimmed by 4 bases and 5 bases, with 14 bases remaining between them. This CDR3 is 14 amino acids long. In germline, CDR1 is SEHNR, CDR2 FQNEAQ (reference sequence). CDR3 DNA: TGTGCCAGCAGCTGGGGACAATCCGAAACTGAAGCTTTCTTT. The encoded protein is CASSWGQSETEAFF.

The chain has TRBV12-3 or TRBV12-4 and TRBJ1-4; D is uncertain. V gave up 2 bases and J gave up 7 bases, with 8 bases separating them. The length of the CDR3 is 13 residues. CDR3 residues: CASSLQLGEKLFF. As DNA, the CDR3 is TGTGCCAGCAGTTTACAACTAGGTGAAAAACTGTTTTTT.

The rearrangement uses TRBV19 and TRBJ2-1; TRBD2 matches 7 bases. V dropped 3 bases and J dropped 8; count of bases not matched to a gene: 4. The CDR3 runs to 13 residues. Per germline, CDR1 LNHDA and CDR2 SQIVND (reference sequence). The CDR3 sequence is CASSMTSYHEQFF. The CDR3 DNA reads TGTGCCAGTAGTATGACTAGCTATCATGAGCAGTTCTTC.

This clone has a handful of counts. The chain employs TRBV19 and TRBJ2-1; D is possibly TRBD1 (6 bases). Between the trimmed V and J ends, which lost 4 bases and 8 bases, there was a span of 15 bases. This CDR3 has 14 residues. Germline CDR1 and CDR2: LNHDA and SQIVND (reference sequence). CDR3 protein: CASSTTGSRHEQFF. CDR3 nucleotide sequence: TGTGCCAGTAGTACCACAGGGAGTAGACATGAGCAGTTCTTC.

This chain links TRBV7-8 with TRBJ1-2; tentatively, D is TRBD1 (5 bases). In germline, CDR1 is SGHVS, CDR2 FQNEAQ. V gave up 2 bases and J gave up 4 bases, with 8 bases separating them. The CDR3 totals 13 residues. CDR3 sequence: CASSLQGGYGYTF. Written as DNA, the CDR3 is TGTGCCAGCAGCTTACAGGGTGGCTATGGCTACACCTTC.

A single count supports this clone. V is TRBV24-1 and J is TRBJ2-1; 8 bases map to TRBD2. Germline trimming cut 4 bases from V and 8 bases from J; bases unmatched to any gene: 6. Germline loops: CDR1 KGHDR, CDR2 SFDVKD. The CDR3 is 14 residues long. The CDR3 reads CATSDTGGADEQFF. The DNA of the CDR3 is TGTGCCACCAGTGACACGGGAGGGGCGGATGAGCAGTTCTTC.